A single sample is the source of the 18 T cell receptor beta chains below, sequenced in a study of regulatory T cells in long-lasting Graves disease. In building TCR beta libraries, iRepertoire HTBI primers were used together with Arm-PCR of CDR3 regions. TCRdb reprocessed the multiplex PCR reads with MiXCR, giving one entry per CDR3 protein. The top ten hold around a sixth of the sample, which has just over 600,000 distinct CDR3 sequences, roughly 15% seen once. Specified time point: newly diagnosed GD, antithyroid drugs for less than 3 months. The TCR library used RNA extracted from PBMCs. The sample also formed part of further work on T cells in Graves' hyperthyroidism and ophthalmopathy.

The sequencing here drew on peripheral blood mononuclear cells (PBMCs), taken at new diagnosis, from a patient treated with antithyroid drugs. The receptors originated from a woman in her 30s with Graves disease.

This clonotype has more than one count but fewer than ten. The rearrangement uses TRBV9 and TRBJ2-1; either TRBD1 or TRBD2 may fit D (5 bases each). The DNA matches TRBJ2-5 better at its end, which makes the J call doubtful. There are 16 residues in the CDR3. Germline V CDR1 and CDR2: SGDLS, YYNGEE. Written as DNA, the CDR3 is TGTGCCAGCAGCGTAGAGTCAGGGACGCGCCAAGAGACCCAGTACTTC. Translated, it gives CASSVESGTRQETQYF.

The V and J genes are TRBV7-6 and TRBJ2-5, with TRBD2 identical over 8 bases. V shed 2 bases, J shed 2 bases, and the junction held 7 bases outside the gene matches. The CDR3 totals 16 residues. Germline loops: CDR1 SGHVS, CDR2 FNYEAQ. The CDR3 region has the DNA TGTGCCAGCAGCTTAATGGGACTAGTGGCACAAGAGACCCAGTACTTC. Protein sequence: CASSLMGLVAQETQYF.

This clonotype was seen only a few times. This chain links TRBV30 with TRBJ2-3; 12 positions match TRBD2. This CDR3 has 15 residues. Germline-derived CDR1 and CDR2 are GTSNPN and SVGIG (reference sequence). V was clipped by 3 bases and J by 2 bases; unmatched bases: 3. The CDR3: CAWRASGRATDTQYF. The CDR3 DNA sequence: TGTGCCTGGAGGGCTAGCGGGAGGGCCACAGATACGCAGTATTTT.

The gene calls are TRBV3-1 and TRBJ2-7, with a tentative D call TRBD2 (5 bases). The CDR3 contains 11 residues. Germline CDR1 is LGHDT and CDR2 is YNNKEL (reference sequence). Trimming removed 3 bases at V and 11 bases at J, with 11 bases between. The CDR3 bases are TGTGCCAGCAGCCACGGGATCCTCAAGTACTTC. Translated: CASSHGILKYF.

This clonotype was counted ten times or more. The V and J genes are TRBV30 and TRBJ1-4, with 10 bases fitting TRBD1. This CDR3 is built from 13 residues. Germline CDR1 GTSNPN, CDR2 SVGIG (reference sequence). The V and J ends lost 3 bases and 7 bases, in that order; junction bases with no gene match: 2. The chain's CDR3 is CAWRTGGAEKLFF. CDR3 in DNA: TGTGCCTGGAGGACAGGGGGCGCTGAAAAACTGTTTTTT.

This clonotype occurred once. This likely came from a read error, as a far larger clone is one base away. Likely a read error: the CDR3 ends without its conserved phenylalanine or tryptophan. This rearrangement joins TRBV29-1 to TRBJ1-1; maybe TRBD1 (5 bases). There are 13 residues in the CDR3. Germline-derived CDR1 and CDR2 are SQVTM and ANQGSEA. CDR3 in amino acids: CSATLMGHNVAFS. The CDR3 DNA is TGCAGTGCTACTCTAATGGGGCATAACGTAGCTTTCTCT.

This clonotype came up many times. The chain combines TRBV27 with TRBJ2-1, with 8 bases fitting TRBD1. Losses at the gene ends were 6 bases for V and 9 bases for J; bases not matched to a gene: 10. CDR3 length: 14 amino acids. CDR1 and CDR2 (germline): MNHEY, SMNVEV (reference sequence). In DNA form, the CDR3 reads TGTGCCAGCAGCCGGGACAGGCCCTGGGGTGAGCAGTTCTTC. Translated, it gives CASSRDRPWGEQFF.

This clonotype was seen ten or more times. This chain joins TRBV5-1 and TRBJ2-7, with D perhaps matching TRBD2 (6 bases). The V and J ends lost 4 bases and 6 bases respectively, with 17 bases between them. CDR3 length equals 14 residues. The V gene's germline CDR1 is SGHRS and CDR2 YFSETQ. The CDR3 DNA follows: TGCGCCAGCAGCCTGCCGGGACTGGCCTCCGAGCAGTACTTC. Translation gives CASSLPGLASEQYF.

The rearrangement links TRBV7-9 to TRBJ2-7; D is possibly TRBD2 (5 bases). Trimming pared 1 base from V and 5 bases from J, leaving 9 bases between. Germline CDR1 SEHNR, CDR2 FQNEAQ (reference sequence). This CDR3 has 13 residues. DNA for the CDR3: TGTGCCAGCAGCTTAGGACTAACCAACGAGCAGTACTTC. Amino acid sequence: CASSLGLTNEQYF.

This clonotype was seen at least ten times. This sequence joins TRBV12-3 or TRBV12-4 and TRBJ2-1, with TRBD1 identical over 7 bases. Germline trimming cut 6 bases from V and 6 bases from J; bases unmatched to any gene: 8. This CDR3 contains 14 residues. The DNA of the CDR3 is TGTGCCAGCAGAACCTCGACAGGGTTCAATGAGCAGTTCTTC. Translation gives CASRTSTGFNEQFF.

This clonotype was observed many times. This chain connects TRBV28 to TRBJ2-5; TRBD2 matches at 7 bases. This CDR3 spans 17 amino acids. Unmatched junction bases numbered 18, after V lost 6 bases and J lost 5 bases. Germline lookup yields CDR1 MDHEN and CDR2 SYDVKM. Here the CDR3 reads CASSSPRVSGSRETQYF. For the CDR3, the DNA is TGTGCCAGCAGCTCCCCGAGAGTTAGCGGGTCCCGGGAGACCCAGTACTTC.

The chain carries TRBV3-1 and TRBJ1-5, with TRBD1 matching over 11 bases. The J call may be in error: the DNA end matches TRBJ2-3 better. This CDR3 comprises 15 residues. Per germline, CDR1 LGHDT and CDR2 YNNKEL (reference sequence). Here the CDR3 reads CASSPGTGGIQPQYF. CDR3 DNA: TGTGCCAGCAGCCCCGGGACAGGGGGAATTCAGCCCCAGTATTTT.

The chain links TRBV4-1 to TRBJ1-2; D unclear. V shed 1 base and J shed 3 bases, with 9 bases lying between them. Germline CDR1 reads MGHRA; CDR2 reads YSYEKL. This CDR3 is 14 amino acids long. The CDR3 here is CASSQVAEYYGYTF. The CDR3 DNA sequence: TGCGCCAGCAGCCAAGTTGCGGAGTACTATGGCTACACCTTC.

This clonotype was picked up many times. The chain employs TRBV6-5 and TRBJ2-7; D is possibly TRBD1 (6 bases). The CDR3 consists of 13 residues. Looked up from germline, CDR1 is MNHEY and CDR2 is SVGAGI. V lost 3 bases and J lost 3, with 9 bases in between. CDR3 DNA sequence: TGTGCCAGCAGTTATTACAGGGACTACGAGCAGTACTTC. This gives the protein CASSYYRDYEQYF.

This clonotype was recorded a few times. The V gene is TRBV2, the J gene TRBJ2-3; 11 bases line up with TRBD2. V trimming: 9 bases; J trimming: 2 bases; junction bases outside the gene matches: 4. Germline V CDR1 and CDR2: SNHLY, FYNNEI. The CDR3 runs 14 residues. The CDR3 DNA sequence: TGTGCCAGAGCGACTAGCGGGGCCACAGATACGCAGTATTTT. The encoded protein is CARATSGATDTQYF.

There are many counts of this clonotype. The genes are TRBV6-1 and TRBJ2-7; weak D call: TRBD1 (6 bases). V lost 5 bases to trimming and J lost 6 bases, with 20 bases between them. The CDR3 contains 15 residues. The germline gives CDR1 MNHNS, CDR2 SASEGT. DNA of the CDR3: TGTGCCAGCAGTCCCCTGTCGGCAGGGGCCTCCGAGCAGTACTTC. Its translation is CASSPLSAGASEQYF.

The sample holds one count of this clonotype. The chain links TRBV19 to TRBJ1-5, with D uncertain. The CDR3 extends over 16 amino acids. V lost 9 bases and J lost 3, with 21 bases in between. Looked up from germline, CDR1 is LNHDA and CDR2 is SQIVND (reference sequence). In DNA form, the CDR3 reads TGTGCCAGCCAACACAGCGCAGGACGAAACAATCAGCCCCAGCATTTT. Encoded protein: CASQHSAGRNNQPQHF.

The J gene is TRBJ1-2, the V gene TRBV28; 8 bases agree with TRBD1. Per the germline V gene, CDR1 is MDHEN and CDR2 is SYDVKM. The CDR3 runs 15 residues. V dropped 5 bases and J dropped 3; count of bases not matched to a gene: 8. The CDR3 reads CASSPTGTGDYGYTF. The CDR3 DNA reads as TGTGCCAGCAGTCCGACCGGGACAGGTGACTATGGCTACACCTTC.